Each of the 15 T cell receptor beta chains below was sequenced from the same sample in a study of blood T cell repertoires in COVID-19 (dated by TCRdb to 2018 to 2021). Library preparation was by the immunoSEQ multiplex PCR assay. TCRdb re-hosts the immuneACCESS table, in-frame sequences only. Its copies lack some clones; in the studies checked, an unresolved V gene accounts for under half of them, and the cause for the rest is not known. The sample profile shows 130,000 to 150,000 clones; roughly 80% of them were found once. Approximately 6.5% of the sample rests with the top ten. The sequenced material came from peripheral blood. Receptors originate from a human donor in a cohort sampled during active COVID-19.

The V gene is TRBV7-8, the J gene TRBJ2-7, with 9 bases matching TRBD1. Germline V gives CDR1 SGHVS, CDR2 FQNEAQ. CDR3 length: 15 residues. Unmatched junction bases numbered 2, after V lost 2 bases and J lost 0 bases. Here the CDR3 DNA reads TGTGCCAGCAGCTTAAGGACAGGGGTCTCCTACGAGCAGTACTTC. It codes for CASSLRTGVSYEQYF.

The chain is built from TRBV4-3 and TRBJ2-3; D is ambiguous. Germline V gives CDR1 LGHNA, CDR2 YSLEER. The length of the CDR3 is 16 residues. V was clipped by 0 bases and J by 2 bases, with 12 bases between them. CDR3 sequence: CASSQEMGRYTDTQYF. CDR3 nucleotides: TGCGCCAGCAGCCAAGAGATGGGCAGATACACAGATACGCAGTATTTT.

This clone has a handful of counts. The chain joins TRBV14 to TRBJ2-3; D ambiguous. The CDR3 has 13 amino acids. CDR1 and CDR2 from the germline V gene are SGHDN and FVKESK. The V end was cut by 7 bases, the J end by 0 bases, with 8 bases between. The CDR3 nucleotides are TGTGCCAGCAAGCAGACTAGCACAGATACGCAGTATTTT. Its protein product is CASKQTSTDTQYF.

The chain links TRBV11-1 to TRBJ2-7; 9 bases match TRBD1. CDR1 SGHAT and CDR2 FQDESV come from the germline V gene (reference sequence). This CDR3 has 16 residues. The V and J ends lost 5 bases and 2 bases, in that order; junction bases with no gene match: 10. The CDR3 DNA is TGTGCCAGCAGCGACCGAACCGGGACAGGGACCTACGAGCAGTACTTC. Amino acids: CASSDRTGTGTYEQYF.

The chain couples TRBV5-1 to TRBJ1-5, with D possibly being TRBD1 (5 bases). This CDR3 is built from 18 residues. Trimming took 0 bases from V and 6 from J, leaving 22 bases between them. Germline CDR1 SGHRS, CDR2 YFSETQ. The chain's CDR3 is CASSLAGGDPQKLQPQHF. The CDR3 DNA reads as TGCGCCAGCAGCTTGGCTGGCGGGGACCCACAGAAGCTTCAGCCCCAGCATTTT.

The chain links TRBV3-1 (or the pseudogene TRBV3-2) to TRBJ2-7; no clear D. Germline V gene lookup returns CDR1 LGHDT and CDR2 YNNKEL (reference sequence). The CDR3 consists of 12 residues. V lost 3 bases and J 4 bases, leaving 7 bases between the germline ends. The CDR3 spells CASSHQAYEQYF. The CDR3 nucleotides read TGTGCCAGCAGCCATCAAGCATACGAGCAGTACTTC.

J is TRBJ2-1 and V is TRBV6-2 or TRBV6-3, with TRBD2 as a possible D gene (5 bases). Looked up from germline, CDR1 is MNHEY and CDR2 is SVGEGT. V was clipped by 6 bases and J by 9 bases, with 21 bases between them. This CDR3 has 15 residues. The CDR3 DNA follows: TGTGCCAGCAGCCCCATTAGCTTCGGGGTTGGTGAGCAGTTCTTC. It specifies CASSPISFGVGEQFF.

The V gene is TRBV5-4, the J gene TRBJ2-2; 10 bases fit TRBD2. The germline V gene encodes CDR1 SGHNT and CDR2 YYREEE (reference sequence). V lost 10 bases, J lost 5 bases, and 20 bases stayed unmatched. The CDR3 loop spans 18 amino acids. The CDR3 loop is CALASVAGGLRGTGELFF. As DNA, the CDR3 is TGTGCCCTAGCCTCGGTAGCGGGGGGCCTCCGTGGGACCGGGGAGCTGTTTTTT.

V and J are TRBV5-1 and TRBJ2-2, with 8 bases that match TRBD2. V gave up 4 bases and J gave up 7 bases; unmatched junction bases: 12. This CDR3 has 16 amino acids. The germline gives CDR1 SGHRS, CDR2 YFSETQ. CDR3 in DNA: TGCGCCAGCAGCGACCCTCGGGGGGGCCATGTCGGGGAGCTGTTTTTT. It specifies CASSDPRGGHVGELFF.

This chain uses TRBV15 with TRBJ1-3; D not resolved. CDR3 size: 16 residues. Germline CDR1 and CDR2: LNHNV and YYDKDF (reference sequence). The ends were cut back, 2 bases at V and 4 bases at J, with 15 bases in the middle. The DNA for the CDR3 is TGTGCCACCAGCAGAAGCGGCAGCCCAGGCGGAAACACCATATATTTT. Protein product: CATSRSGSPGGNTIYF. The full variable domain, its missing parts supplied by reference TRBV15 and TRBJ1-3, is DAMVIQNPRYQVTQFGKPVTLSCSQTLNHNVMYWYQQKSSQAPKLLFHYYDKDFNNEADTPDNFQSRRPNTSFCFLDIRSPGLGDTAMYLCATSRSGSPGGNTIYFGEGSWLTVV.

CDR3 in amino acids: CASSQIPGDFRVVHGYTF. The CDR3 coding sequence is TGTGCCAGCAGCCAAATTCCTGGGGACTTCAGGGTCGTACATGGCTACACCTTC. The chain carries TRBV3-1 (or the pseudogene TRBV3-2) and TRBJ1-2; possibly TRBD1 for D (5 bases). The CDR3 consists of 18 residues. V was trimmed by 2 bases and J by 6 bases, leaving 25 bases between them. Germline CDR1 reads LGHDT; CDR2 reads YNNKEL (reference sequence).

V usage is TRBV7-2 and J usage is TRBJ1-2, with 8 bases identical to TRBD1. The CDR3 length is 12 residues. Germline V gene data show CDR1 as SGHTA and CDR2 as FQGNSA. The V and J ends lost 5 bases and 8 bases, in that order; junction bases with no gene match: 4. CDR3 coding DNA: TGTGCCAGCAGCCAGACAGGGGAAGGCTACACCTTC. It encodes CASSQTGEGYTF.

A remark on this clone: The same CDR3 can be traced to other DNA sequences in this sample. The rearrangement links TRBV18 to TRBJ2-2; 8 bases fit TRBD2. The CDR3 covers 15 residues. Germline CDR1 is KGHSH and CDR2 is LQKENI. The J segment lost 6 bases and the V segment lost 3 bases, leaving 6 bases of the junction unmatched. The CDR3 here is CASSPAGGRSGELFF. CDR3 bases: TGTGCCAGCTCACCCGCGGGGGGCCGATCCGGGGAGCTGTTTTTT.

This chain uses TRBV4-3 with TRBJ1-2; no firm D call. Trimming took off 3 bases at V and 3 bases at J, with 11 bases between the two ends. Looked up from germline, CDR1 is LGHNA and CDR2 is YSLEER. The CDR3 spans 14 residues. CDR3 DNA sequence: TGCGCCAGCAGCCAGGCCCTCGGGGACTATGGCTACACCTTC. Amino acid sequence: CASSQALGDYGYTF.

V gene TRBV3-1 (or the pseudogene TRBV3-2) combines with J gene TRBJ1-1, with D perhaps TRBD1 (5 bases). V was shortened by 1 base and J by 4 bases, with 10 bases between the two germline ends. CDR1 is LGHDT and CDR2 is YNNKEL in the germline V gene (reference sequence). This CDR3 is 14 amino acids long. The CDR3 DNA follows: TGTGCCAGCAGCCAAGGGGACGGGGGCACTGAAGCTTTCTTT. It yields the protein CASSQGDGGTEAFF.